This T cell receptor (beta chain) was found in a study of T cell responses to AZD1222 COVID-19 vaccine. Findings of the study overall: Receipt of two AZD1222 doses was followed by a rise in Spike-specific TCR breadth and depth. Nearly half of spike-specific TCRs reportedly go after variant regions that carry no mutations.

Unmatched junction bases numbered 4, after V lost 4 bases and J lost 4 bases. The CDR3 is 15 amino acids. The germline V gene has CDR1 WSHSY and CDR2 SAAADI. A note on this clone: Its antigen is not known.

Profiling relied on immunoSEQ multiplex PCR, and the TCRdb table lists in-frame clones only, not all of them. This sample yields roughly 200,000 clones, of which just over 85% are seen a single time; 6% to 8.5% belongs to the top ten. This TCR was sampled from an adult in good health. The V and J genes are TRBV10-2 and TRBJ1-6, with 7 nucleotides matching TRBD1. The sample in question was peripheral blood, obtained on day 0 of AZD1222 vaccination. CDR3 residues: CASSVTGDYNSPLHF. The CDR3 DNA sequence: TGCGCCAGCAGTGTCACAGGGGATTATAATTCACCCCTCCACTTT.